The present T cell receptor beta chain was sequenced within a study of untreated major depressive disorder. A word on this clone: Antigen: not known.

The donors were all European-descended. Patient depression severity was moderate to severe. Approximately 30 ml of blood was drawn into EDTA tubes. CD4+ T cell purity was typically approximately 95%. Per the germline V gene, CDR1 is SGHNT and CDR2 is YYREEE (reference sequence). V lost 6 bases, J lost 0 bases, and 12 bases lay in between. There are 14 residues in the CDR3. Assay: immunoSEQ multiplex PCR; the TCRdb copy retains only in-frame clones and omits some. The table shows about 25,000 clones, with 91% occurring only once. Findings and limits, study-wide: CD4+ T cells from depressed patients used TRBV05-01 (Vbeta 5.1) more often than controls.

Sequencing input: CD4+ T cells from PBMCs. The receptor's source is a woman between 25 and 40 years old with major depressive disorder. This chain uses TRBV5-4 with TRBJ1-2; no clear D gene. DNA of the CDR3: TGTGCCAGCAACATAGACGGAGCTAACTATGGCTACACCTTC. Its protein product is CASNIDGANYGYTF.